The 14 T cell receptor beta chains reported below all come from one sample, sequenced in a study of Graves' ophthalmopathy and Graves' hyperthyroidism. The TCR beta CDR3 regions underwent amplification from RNA transcripts. First-round RT-PCR relied on HTBI primers, and a second-round multiplex PCR came next. One entry per CDR3 protein, called by TCRdb with MiXCR from the multiplex PCR reads. The data contain 300,000 to 400,000 distinct CDR3 sequences, roughly a sixth of them singletons. The sample consisted of peripheral blood. Receptor source: an adult woman with stable Graves' hyperthyroidism.

This chain links TRBV12-3 or TRBV12-4 with TRBJ1-2; D call uncertain. The CDR3 extends over 12 amino acids. Trimming cost V 6 bases and J 5 bases, with 10 bases left between them. The CDR3 is CASSLRVYGYTF. CDR3 DNA: TGTGCCAGCAGCCTCCGGGTATATGGCTACACCTTC.

This clonotype was detected ten times or more. The chain recombines TRBV12-3 or TRBV12-4 with TRBJ2-5; 8 bases agree with TRBD1. CDR3 length: 13 residues. V shed 5 bases, J shed 4 bases, and the junction held 3 bases outside the gene matches. DNA of the CDR3: TGTGCCAGCAGTGTCGGACAGGGAGAGACCCAGTACTTC. Its protein product is CASSVGQGETQYF.

About this clonotype: A much larger clone differs by one base, so this may be a read error. The chain has TRBV11-1 and TRBJ2-4, with D maybe TRBD2 (6 bases). Per the germline V gene, CDR1 is SGHAT and CDR2 is FQDESV (reference sequence). The CDR3 length is 17 residues. CDR3 sequence: CASSLDPGTLAKNIKYF. DNA of the CDR3: TGTGCCAGCAGCTTAGACCCCGGCACACTAGCCAAAAACATTAAGTACTTC.

This chain connects TRBV30 to TRBJ1-6; the match to TRBD1 covers 9 bases. This CDR3 is built from 14 residues. CDR1 GTSNPN and CDR2 SVGIG come from the germline V gene (reference sequence). With 5 bases clipped from V and 7 bases from J, the junction kept 6 bases outside the gene matches. CDR3 in amino acids: CAWGQGSWNSPLHF. Written as DNA, the CDR3 is TGTGCCTGGGGACAGGGGAGTTGGAATTCACCCCTCCACTTT.

This clonotype has ten or more counts. The chain couples TRBV3-1 to TRBJ1-3; D remains unclear. V lost 5 bases, J lost 2 bases, and 16 bases lay in between. The CDR3 covers 16 residues. CDR1 and CDR2 from the germline V gene are LGHDT and YNNKEL (reference sequence). CDR3 amino acids: CASSSRYSSAGNTIYF. DNA of the CDR3: TGTGCCAGCAGCTCCAGGTACAGTTCGGCTGGAAACACCATATATTTT.

In its sample, this clonotype was seen many times. The gene calls are TRBV20-1 and TRBJ1-1; D uncertain. Germline CDR1 reads DFQATT; CDR2 reads SNEGSKA (reference sequence). The V end was cut by 5 bases, the J end by 4 bases, with 11 bases between. The CDR3 sequence is 12 residues long. The CDR3, as DNA: TGCAGTGCTCATTGGGAGGGCACTGAAGCTTTCTTT. Encoded protein: CSAHWEGTEAFF.

Remarks on this clonotype: Since no conserved phenylalanine or tryptophan closes the CDR3, a read error is the likely cause. The V call is TRBV2, the J call TRBJ1-1; no clear D. This CDR3 contains 14 residues. The germline CDR1 and CDR2 sequences are SNHLY and FYNNEI. V was trimmed by 5 bases and J by 1 base, leaving 11 bases between them. The CDR3 protein is CASSNLEKNTEAFY. In DNA form, the CDR3 reads TGTGCCAGCAGTAATCTTGAGAAGAACACTGAAGCTTTCTAT.

The table lists this clonotype with many counts. This chain links TRBV28 with TRBJ1-5; D is perhaps TRBD1 (6 bases). The germline V gene encodes CDR1 MDHEN and CDR2 SYDVKM. The V end lost 4 bases, the J end lost 7 bases, and 17 bases lay between the germline ends. This CDR3 is built from 15 residues. DNA for the CDR3: TGTGCCAGCAGTTGGGGGGGCTCAGTCGACCAGCCCCAGCATTTT. As protein: CASSWGGSVDQPQHF.

The chain uses TRBV20-1 and TRBJ1-4; D is uncertain. The germline gives CDR1 DFQATT, CDR2 SNEGSKA (reference sequence). The CDR3 contains 13 residues. The V end was cut by 2 bases, the J end by 7 bases, with 11 bases between. CDR3 nucleotide sequence: TGCAGTGCTAGAAATAGGTTCGTTGAAAAACTGTTTTTT. Its translation: CSARNRFVEKLFF.

This clonotype was recorded many times. The V call is TRBV25-1, the J call TRBJ1-1; a weak D match, TRBD1 (5 bases). There are 14 residues in the CDR3. CDR1 and CDR2 (germline): MGHDK, SYGVNS. Trimming cost V 2 bases and J 6 bases, with 13 bases left between them. The CDR3 coding sequence is TGTGCCAGCAGTGAAATAGGTGTGGGGGCTGAAGCTTTCTTT. Encoded protein: CASSEIGVGAEAFF.

This clonotype was counted only a few times. The V call is TRBV18, the J call TRBJ2-7; TRBD1 is a possible D gene (5 bases). CDR3 length: 15 amino acids. The V and J ends lost 0 bases and 6 bases respectively, with 15 bases between them. Per the germline V gene, CDR1 is KGHSH and CDR2 is LQKENI. The CDR3 coding sequence is TGTGCCAGCTCACCACCGGTTCGCAGGGTAGGCGAGCAGTACTTC. Its protein is CASSPPVRRVGEQYF. Drawing the rest from reference TRBV18 and TRBJ2-7, the complete variable domain is NAGVMQNPRHLVRRRGQEARLRCSPMKGHSHVYWYRQLPEEGLKFMVYLQKENIIDESGMPKERFSAEFPKEGPSILRIQQVVRGDSAAYFCASSPPVRRVGEQYFGPGTRLTVT.

This clonotype was recorded many times. This sequence joins TRBV7-2 and TRBJ2-7; tentatively, D is TRBD2 (5 bases). With 3 bases removed from V and 4 bases from J, the gap between germline ends came to 16 bases. Germline V gives CDR1 SGHTA, CDR2 FQGNSA. The CDR3 has 15 amino acids. The CDR3 sequence: CASSFSDGGLYEQYF. CDR3 DNA: TGTGCCAGCAGCTTTAGTGACGGAGGCTTATACGAGCAGTACTTC.

The genes are TRBV12-3 or TRBV12-4 and TRBJ2-4; perhaps TRBD2 as D (7 bases). The CDR3 loop spans 15 amino acids. V was clipped by 3 bases and J by 1 base, with 10 bases between them. This CDR3 reads CASSFGGRAKNIQYF. The CDR3 nucleotides read TGTGCCAGCAGTTTCGGGGGGCGCGCCAAAAACATTCAGTACTTC.

This clonotype was picked up many times. This chain links TRBV28 with TRBJ2-2; D uncertain. The germline V gene has CDR1 MDHEN and CDR2 SYDVKM. Trimming cost V 5 bases and J 6 bases, with 13 bases left between them. There are 14 residues in the CDR3. The CDR3 loop is CASSLDRSSGELFF. The CDR3 DNA follows: TGTGCCAGCAGTCTCGACCGTTCGTCCGGGGAGCTGTTTTTT.